This entry describes one TCR beta chain. The data derive from a study of cytomegalovirus exposure and HLA in healthy donors. Germline V lookup: CDR1 MDHEN, CDR2 SYDVKM. The CDR3 has 15 amino acids. V was shortened by 4 bases and J by 8 bases, with 20 bases between the two germline ends. This PCR relied on a set of 60 Vbeta primers and 13 Jbeta primers. Some clones are missing from TCRdb's copy, which holds only in-frame ones; the method was immunoSEQ multiplex PCR. The sample comprises under 200,000 clones, about an eighth of which are singletons, and over 6.5% rests with the top ten. Sample: PBMCs. This clonotype was sampled from a man between 45 and 60 years old in good health and CMV-seropositive. The chain couples TRBV28 to TRBJ1-2, with D perhaps TRBD1 (5 bases). The CDR3 DNA follows: TGTGCCAGCAGTTCTGGCGGGGGTATTTTGAGGGGCTACACCTTC. This gives the protein CASSSGGGILRGYTF.